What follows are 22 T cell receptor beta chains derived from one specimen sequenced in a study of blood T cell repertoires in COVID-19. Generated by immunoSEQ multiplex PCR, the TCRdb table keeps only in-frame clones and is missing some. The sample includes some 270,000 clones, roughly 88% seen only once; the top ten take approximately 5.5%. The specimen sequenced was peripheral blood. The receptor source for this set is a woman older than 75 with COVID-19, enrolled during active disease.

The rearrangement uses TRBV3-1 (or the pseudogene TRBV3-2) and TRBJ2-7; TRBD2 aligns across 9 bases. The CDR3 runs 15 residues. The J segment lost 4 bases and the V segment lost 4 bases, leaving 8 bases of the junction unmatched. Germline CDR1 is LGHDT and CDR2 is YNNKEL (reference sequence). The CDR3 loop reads CASSLGGGATYEQYV. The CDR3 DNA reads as TGTGCCAGCAGCCTGGGCGGGGGGGCCACTTACGAGCAGTACGTC.

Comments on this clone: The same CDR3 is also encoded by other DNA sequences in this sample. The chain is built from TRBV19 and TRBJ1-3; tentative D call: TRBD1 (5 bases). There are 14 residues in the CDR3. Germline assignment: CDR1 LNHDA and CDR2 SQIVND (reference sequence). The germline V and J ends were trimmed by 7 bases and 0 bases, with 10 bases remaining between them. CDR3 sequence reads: CASTTGGSGNTIYF. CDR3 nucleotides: TGTGCCAGTACAACAGGCGGCTCTGGAAACACCATATATTTT.

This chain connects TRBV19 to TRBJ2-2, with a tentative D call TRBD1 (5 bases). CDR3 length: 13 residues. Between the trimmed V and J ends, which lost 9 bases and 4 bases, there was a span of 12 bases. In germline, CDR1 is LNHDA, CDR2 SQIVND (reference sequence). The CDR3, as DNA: TGTGCCAGCGGAAGCAGGGTCACCGGGGAGCTGTTTTTT. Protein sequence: CASGSRVTGELFF.

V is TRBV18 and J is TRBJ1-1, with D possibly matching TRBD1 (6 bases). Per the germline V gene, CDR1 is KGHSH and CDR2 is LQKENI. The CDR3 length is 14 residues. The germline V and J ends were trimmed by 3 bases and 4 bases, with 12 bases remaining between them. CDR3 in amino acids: CASSPREGVTEAFF. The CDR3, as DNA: TGTGCCAGCTCACCCAGGGAGGGGGTCACTGAAGCTTTCTTT.

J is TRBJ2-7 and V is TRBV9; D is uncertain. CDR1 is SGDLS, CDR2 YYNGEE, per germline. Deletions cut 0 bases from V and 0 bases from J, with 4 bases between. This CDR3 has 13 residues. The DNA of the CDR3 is TGTGCCAGCAGCGTAGACAGCTCCTACGAGCAGTACTTC. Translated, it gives CASSVDSSYEQYF.

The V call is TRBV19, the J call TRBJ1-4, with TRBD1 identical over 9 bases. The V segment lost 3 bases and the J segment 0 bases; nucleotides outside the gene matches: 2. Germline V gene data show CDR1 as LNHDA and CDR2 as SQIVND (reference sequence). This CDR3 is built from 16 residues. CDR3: CASSIDRGATNEKLFF. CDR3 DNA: TGTGCCAGTAGTATCGACAGGGGGGCAACTAATGAAAAACTGTTTTTT.

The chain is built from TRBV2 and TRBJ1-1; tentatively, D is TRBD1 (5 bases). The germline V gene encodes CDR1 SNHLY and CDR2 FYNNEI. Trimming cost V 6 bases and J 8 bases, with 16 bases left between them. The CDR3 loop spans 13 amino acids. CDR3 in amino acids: CASRKQRTLEAFF. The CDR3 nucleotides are TGTGCCAGCAGAAAACAGAGGACACTGGAAGCTTTCTTT. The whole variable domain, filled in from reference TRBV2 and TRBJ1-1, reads EPEVTQTPSHQVTQMGQEVILRCVPISNHLYFYWYRQILGQKVEFLVSFYNNEISEKSEIFDDQFSVERPDGSNFTLKIRSTKLEDSAMYFCASRKQRTLEAFFGQGTRLTVV.

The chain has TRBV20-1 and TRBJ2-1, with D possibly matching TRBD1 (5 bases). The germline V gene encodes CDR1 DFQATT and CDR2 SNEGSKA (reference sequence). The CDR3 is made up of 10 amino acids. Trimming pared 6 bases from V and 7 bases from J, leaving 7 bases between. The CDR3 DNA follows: TGCAGTGCCCAGGGTAATGAGCAGTTCTTC. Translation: CSAQGNEQFF.

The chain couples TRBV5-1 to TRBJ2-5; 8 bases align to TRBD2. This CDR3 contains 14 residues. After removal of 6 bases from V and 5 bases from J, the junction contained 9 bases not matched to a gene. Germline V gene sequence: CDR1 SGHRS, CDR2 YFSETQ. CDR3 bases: TGCGCCAGCAAACTAGCGGCCTCCCACGAGACCCAGTACTTC. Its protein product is CASKLAASHETQYF.

The CDR3 DNA reads as TGTGCCAGCAGTGACGGGGTGCAGCCCCAGCATTTT. Translated, it gives CASSDGVQPQHF. The rearrangement joins TRBV28 to TRBJ1-5; D is unresolved. Trimming took off 5 bases at V and 7 bases at J, with 9 bases between the two ends. This CDR3 region has 12 residues. Germline CDR1 MDHEN, CDR2 SYDVKM.

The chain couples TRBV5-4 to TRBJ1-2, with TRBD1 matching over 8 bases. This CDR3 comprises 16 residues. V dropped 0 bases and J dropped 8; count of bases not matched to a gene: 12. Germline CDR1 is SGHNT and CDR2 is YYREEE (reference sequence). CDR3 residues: CASSLGGQGGLGGYTF. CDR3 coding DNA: TGTGCCAGCAGCTTGGGAGGACAGGGCGGACTTGGAGGCTACACCTTC.

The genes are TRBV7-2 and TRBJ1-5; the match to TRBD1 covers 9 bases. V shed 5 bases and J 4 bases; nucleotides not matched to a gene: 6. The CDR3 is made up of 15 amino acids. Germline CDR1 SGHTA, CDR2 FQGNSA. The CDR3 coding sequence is TGTGCCAGCAGCGGACAGGGGCTCACGAATCAGCCCCAGCATTTT. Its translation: CASSGQGLTNQPQHF.

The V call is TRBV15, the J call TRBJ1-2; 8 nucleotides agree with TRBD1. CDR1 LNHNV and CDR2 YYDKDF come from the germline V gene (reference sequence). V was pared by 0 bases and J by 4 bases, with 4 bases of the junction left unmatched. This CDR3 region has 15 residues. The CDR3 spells CATSRDGTGLYGYTF. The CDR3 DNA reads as TGTGCCACCAGCAGAGATGGGACAGGACTCTATGGCTACACCTTC.

CDR3 loop: CASSPSGTAYEQYF. The CDR3 DNA sequence: TGTGCCAGCTCACCATCCGGGACAGCCTACGAGCAGTACTTC. The V gene is TRBV18, the J gene TRBJ2-7; TRBD1 matches 7 bases. Germline CDR1 is KGHSH and CDR2 is LQKENI. J was trimmed by 2 bases and V by 2 bases; bases with no gene match: 3. This CDR3 contains 14 residues.

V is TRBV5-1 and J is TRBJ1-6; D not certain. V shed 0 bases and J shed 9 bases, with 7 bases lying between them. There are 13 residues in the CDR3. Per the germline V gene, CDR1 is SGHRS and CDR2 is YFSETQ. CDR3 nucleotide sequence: TGCGCCAGCAGCTTGGAGCTGAGTTCACCCCTCCACTTT. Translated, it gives CASSLELSSPLHF. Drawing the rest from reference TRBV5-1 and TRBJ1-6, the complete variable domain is KAGVTQTPRYLIKTRGQQVTLSCSPISGHRSVSWYQQTPGQGLQFLFEYFSETQRNKGNFPGRFSGRQFSNSRSEMNVSTLELGDSALYLCASSLELSSPLHFGNGTRLTVT.

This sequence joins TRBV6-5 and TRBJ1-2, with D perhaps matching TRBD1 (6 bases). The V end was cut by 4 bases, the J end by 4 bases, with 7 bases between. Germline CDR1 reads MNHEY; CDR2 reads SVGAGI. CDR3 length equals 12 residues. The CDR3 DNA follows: TGTGCCAGCAGTTTGGACAGCTATGGCTACACCTTC. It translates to CASSLDSYGYTF.

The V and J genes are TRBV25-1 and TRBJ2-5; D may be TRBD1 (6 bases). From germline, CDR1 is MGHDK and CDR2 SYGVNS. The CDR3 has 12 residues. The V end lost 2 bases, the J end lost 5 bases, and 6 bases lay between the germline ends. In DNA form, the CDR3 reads TGTGCCAGCAGTGAAAGGGGGGAGACCCAGTACTTC. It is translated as CASSERGETQYF.

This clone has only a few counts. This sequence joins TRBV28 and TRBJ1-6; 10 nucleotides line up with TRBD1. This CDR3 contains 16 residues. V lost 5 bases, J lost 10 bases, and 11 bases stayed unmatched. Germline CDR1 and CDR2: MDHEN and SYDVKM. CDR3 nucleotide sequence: TGTGCCAGCAGTCCCCATTCCGGGACAGGGGTGTCACCCCTCCACTTT. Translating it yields CASSPHSGTGVSPLHF.

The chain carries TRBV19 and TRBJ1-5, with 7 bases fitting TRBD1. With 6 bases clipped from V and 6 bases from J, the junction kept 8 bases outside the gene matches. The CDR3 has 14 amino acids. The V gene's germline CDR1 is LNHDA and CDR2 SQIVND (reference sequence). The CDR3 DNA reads TGTGCCAGTAGGCTAACAGGGGTGGGTCAGCCCCAGCATTTT. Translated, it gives CASRLTGVGQPQHF.

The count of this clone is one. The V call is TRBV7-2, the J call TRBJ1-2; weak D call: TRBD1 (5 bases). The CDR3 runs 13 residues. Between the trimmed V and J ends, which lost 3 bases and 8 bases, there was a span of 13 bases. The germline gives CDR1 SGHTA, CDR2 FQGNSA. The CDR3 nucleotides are TGTGCCAGCAGCTTTAACCAGGGCCCGGGCTACACCTTC. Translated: CASSFNQGPGYTF.

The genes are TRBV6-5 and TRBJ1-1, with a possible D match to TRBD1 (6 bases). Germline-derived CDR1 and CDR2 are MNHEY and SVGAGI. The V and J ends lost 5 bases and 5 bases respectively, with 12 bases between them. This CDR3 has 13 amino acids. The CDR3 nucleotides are TGTGCCAGCAGTAAGGGGGGGGGAACTGAAGCTTTCTTT. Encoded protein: CASSKGGGTEAFF.

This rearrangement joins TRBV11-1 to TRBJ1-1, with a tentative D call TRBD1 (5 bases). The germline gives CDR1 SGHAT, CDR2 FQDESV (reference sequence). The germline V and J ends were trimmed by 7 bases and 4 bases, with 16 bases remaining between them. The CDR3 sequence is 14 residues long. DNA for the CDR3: TGTGCCAGCACTAACGGATGGGGGGGCACTGAAGCTTTCTTT. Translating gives CASTNGWGGTEAFF. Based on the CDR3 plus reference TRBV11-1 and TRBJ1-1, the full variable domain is EAEVAQSPRYKITEKSQAVAFWCDPISGHATLYWYRQILGQGPELLVQFQDESVVDDSQLPKDRFSAERLKGVDSTLKIQPAELGDSAMYLCASTNGWGGTEAFFGQGTRLTVV.